Below, 7 T cell receptor beta chains from the same sample are listed, as sequenced in a study of blood T cell repertoires in COVID-19. The assay was immunoSEQ multiplex PCR, and TCRdb's table has in-frame clones only and misses some. The sample has some 450,000 clones, approximately 90% seen once; the top ten hold 10% to 15%. What was sequenced was peripheral blood. These receptors all come from a woman between 50 and 59 years old with COVID-19, enrolled during active disease.

V is TRBV11-1 and J is TRBJ2-1; 10 bases map to TRBD2. Trimming at V came to 4 bases and at J to 4 bases, leaving 4 bases not matched to a gene. The CDR3 spans 15 residues. The germline CDR1 and CDR2 sequences are SGHAT and FQDESV (reference sequence). CDR3 residues: CASSYSGGFYNEQFF. For the CDR3, the DNA is TGTGCCAGCAGCTATAGCGGGGGGTTTTACAATGAGCAGTTCTTC.

The chain's CDR3 is CASSRQGENTGELFF. As DNA, the CDR3 is TGCGCCAGCAGCCGACAGGGGGAAAACACCGGGGAGCTGTTTTTT. The chain carries TRBV5-1 and TRBJ2-2; TRBD1 matches at 9 bases. CDR3 length: 15 residues. Germline V lookup: CDR1 SGHRS, CDR2 YFSETQ. After removal of 4 bases from V and 2 bases from J, the junction contained 3 bases not matched to a gene.

The chain employs TRBV7-9 and TRBJ2-1; D not certain. Germline V gene data show CDR1 as SEHNR and CDR2 as FQNEAQ (reference sequence). Between the trimmed V and J ends, which lost 5 bases and 8 bases, there was a span of 13 bases. The CDR3 length is 13 residues. CDR3 sequence: CASSQRRLDEQFF. The CDR3, as DNA: TGTGCCAGCAGCCAGAGGAGATTGGATGAGCAGTTCTTC.

J is TRBJ2-3 and V is TRBV13; 7 nucleotides line up with TRBD2. This CDR3 region has 15 residues. Per germline, CDR1 PRHDT and CDR2 FYEKMQ (reference sequence). J lost 2 bases, V lost 4 bases, and 6 bases had no gene match. CDR3 protein: CASSSGLGNTDTQYF. The CDR3 DNA is TGTGCCAGCAGCTCTGGACTAGGAAACACAGATACGCAGTATTTT.

The chain carries TRBV29-1 and TRBJ2-7; D uncertain. V was pared by 7 bases and J by 3 bases, with 10 bases between. Germline values: CDR1 SQVTM, CDR2 ANQGSEA. The CDR3 is made up of 11 amino acids. CDR3 sequence: CSAERGYEQYF. The CDR3 DNA reads as TGCAGCGCGGAACGAGGCTACGAGCAGTACTTC.

The count of this clone is one. V gene TRBV4-1 combines with J gene TRBJ1-1; no clear D. Between the trimmed V and J ends, which lost 1 base and 1 base, there was a span of 7 bases. CDR3 length: 14 amino acids. Germline CDR1 MGHRA, CDR2 YSYEKL. CDR3 in amino acids: CASSQVRENTEAFF. Here the CDR3 DNA reads TGCGCCAGCAGCCAAGTCCGGGAGAACACTGAAGCTTTCTTT.

The genes are TRBV3-1 (or the pseudogene TRBV3-2) and TRBJ1-6, with D perhaps TRBD1 (5 bases). The CDR3 runs to 14 residues. Trimming stripped 4 bases from V and 7 bases from J, with 11 bases between. The germline V gene encodes CDR1 LGHDT and CDR2 YNNKEL (reference sequence). CDR3 protein: CASSPVTANSPLHF. CDR3 nucleotide sequence: TGTGCCAGCAGCCCCGTGACAGCAAATTCACCCCTCCACTTT.